This TCR beta chain was sequenced in a study of blood T cell repertoires in COVID-19 (dated by TCRdb to about 2020). Context from the whole study: The collaborator samples originated in the United States, Italy and Spain and spanned the acute and convalescent phases of COVID-19. The prospective study material was composed of cDNA or gDNA derived from T cells, B-cell-depleted T cells, or PBMCs. The dataset comprised deeply sampled blood TCRbeta repertoires from subjects exposed to, actively infected with, or recovered from COVID-19. The repertoires were made available in a free public database intended to serve as a resource for research on the immune response to SARS-CoV-2. Samples came from the ongoing ImmuneRACE study (first 160 participants) plus 1,254 subjects from 6 global collaborators. The sample metadata nearly always contained a de-identified subject ID, COVID-19 status, age in years and sex. Where HLA class I and class II types were available, the types were taken from metadata supplied by the sample provider, not from assay-based typing.

Inclusive of the bounding cysteine and phenylalanine, the CDR3 is 12 residues long. The DNA shown is the 36-base CDR3, in frame from base 1. V has 7 bases trimmed and J has 4 bases trimmed; junction bases matching no gene number 3. One collaborating source in Seattle enrolled patients while the patients were actively infected and followed the patients over time throughout the course of disease. Whole blood was collected in K2EDTA tubes by collaborating institutions according to the institutions' own protocols. For TCRbeta analysis, collaborators shipped samples as frozen whole blood, isolated PBMCs, or DNA extracted from either of those sample types. General conclusions and limits of the study: Clinical and demographic metadata were provided uncurated, with the amount varying by source and participant.

The immunoSEQ Assay, a bias-controlled multiplex PCR, was used to amplify TCRbeta CDR3 regions from genomic DNA. As for how the authors treated the data: The number of nucleated cells in each sample was estimated by amplification of reference gene primers within the assay. To quantify the absolute abundance of each unique TCRbeta CDR3 rearrangement, sequence reads were collapsed and filtered. Productive Simpson clonality was computed per sample as the square root of Simpson's diversity index over productive rearrangements. Sourced from immuneACCESS, this table was stored by TCRdb with only in-frame sequences that have V and J called. A share of the clones is absent; for the studies checked, an unresolved V gene accounts for under half, and the remainder has no known explanation. The V and J calls and clone size are taken from that table; D and trimming were inferred from the DNA. The sample has about 430,000 clones on record, about 90% of them singletons. In total, the top ten clones hold roughly 0.87% of the sample.

A note on this clone: Its binding antigen is unknown. No much larger clone exists at a distance of one base, and base qualities are not known. At the DNA level, this CDR3 is encoded by other sequences in the same sample as well.

The chain couples TRBV12-3 or TRBV12-4 to TRBJ1-2, with TRBD1 matching 7 junction bases. Material: peripheral blood. The receptor was isolated from a young man with COVID-19, enrolled during active disease. The encoded CDR3 is CASTSGGYGYTF. The DNA is as follows: TGTGCCAGCACCTCAGGGGGCTATGGCTACACCTTC.